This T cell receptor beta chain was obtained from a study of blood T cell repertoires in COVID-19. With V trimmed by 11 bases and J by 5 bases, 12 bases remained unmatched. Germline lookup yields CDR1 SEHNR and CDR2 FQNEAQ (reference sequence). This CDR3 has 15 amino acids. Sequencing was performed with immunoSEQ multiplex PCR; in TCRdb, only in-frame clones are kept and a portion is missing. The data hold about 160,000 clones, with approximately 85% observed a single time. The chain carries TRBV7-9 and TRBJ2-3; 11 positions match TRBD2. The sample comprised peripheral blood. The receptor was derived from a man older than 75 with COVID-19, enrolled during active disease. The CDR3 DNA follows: TGTGCCTACATATCCGGGACTAGCGGCAGAGATACGCAGTATTTT. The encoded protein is CAYISGTSGRDTQYF. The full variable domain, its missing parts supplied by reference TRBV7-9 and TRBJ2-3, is DTGVSQNPRHKITKRGQNVTFRCDPISEHNRLYWYRQTLGQGPEFLTYFQNEAQLEKSRLLSDRFSAERPKGSFSTLEIQRTEQGDSAMYLCAYISGTSGRDTQYFGPGTRLTVL.